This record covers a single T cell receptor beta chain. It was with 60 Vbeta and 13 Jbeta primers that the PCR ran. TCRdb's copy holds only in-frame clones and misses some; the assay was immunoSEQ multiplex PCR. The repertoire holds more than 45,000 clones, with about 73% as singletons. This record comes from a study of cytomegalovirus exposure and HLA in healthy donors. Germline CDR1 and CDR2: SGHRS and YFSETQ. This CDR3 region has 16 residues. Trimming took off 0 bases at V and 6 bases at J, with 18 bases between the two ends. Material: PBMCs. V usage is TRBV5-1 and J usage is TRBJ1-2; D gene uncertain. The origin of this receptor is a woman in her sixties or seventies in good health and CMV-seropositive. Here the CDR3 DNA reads TGCGCCAGCAGCTTGGGGGAACCGGCCCTACTAGATGGCTACACCTTC. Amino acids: CASSLGEPALLDGYTF.